One and the same sample provided the 29 T cell receptor beta chains below, sequenced in a study of T cell responses to AZD1222 COVID-19 vaccine (dated by TCRdb to about 2021). To prepare the library, the immunoSEQ multiplex PCR assay was applied. This immuneACCESS table, as held by TCRdb, lists in-frame sequences with V and J called but not all clones. Of the missing ones, under half trace to an unresolved V gene in checked studies; the others have no known cause. This sample gives approximately 150,000 clones in total; 85% to 95% of them show up just once. The ten largest clonotypes hold about 0.9% of the sample. This specimen's time point label, per the study, means: baseline before first vaccination. Sequenced material: peripheral blood, taken on day 0 of AZD1222 vaccination. The receptors shown here come from an adult in good health.

The count of this clone is one. The V gene is TRBV11-2, the J gene TRBJ2-6; D perhaps matches TRBD1 (5 bases). Between the trimmed V and J ends, which lost 2 bases and 0 bases, there was a span of 14 bases. The germline V gene has CDR1 SGHAT and CDR2 FQNNGV. The CDR3 is 18 residues long. CDR3 in DNA: TGTGCCAGCAGCTTAAGTCGTGGAAGGGGCTCTGGGGCCAACGTCCTGACTTTC. This translates into CASSLSRGRGSGANVLTF.

The J gene is TRBJ1-2, the V gene TRBV18; tentatively, D is TRBD1 (5 bases). This CDR3 has 18 residues. Per germline, CDR1 KGHSH and CDR2 LQKENI. The V gene lost 4 bases and the J gene lost 3 bases, with 24 bases spanning the gap. For the CDR3, the DNA is TGTGCCAGCTCACGTAACTTACCCGGGACCCCGTCGGACTATGGCTACACCTTC. This codes for CASSRNLPGTPSDYGYTF.

The gene calls are TRBV6-5 and TRBJ2-4, with D hard to call. CDR1 MNHEY and CDR2 SVGAGI come from the germline V gene. V lost 0 bases and J lost 7, with 13 bases in between. The CDR3 runs to 15 residues. The CDR3 is CASSYSSNNGNIQYF. CDR3 nucleotide sequence: TGTGCCAGCAGTTACTCATCTAACAATGGGAACATTCAGTACTTC.

The rearrangement joins TRBV3-1 (or the pseudogene TRBV3-2) to TRBJ1-1; TRBD1 agrees at 7 bases. This CDR3 is built from 13 residues. The trim removed 7 bases at V and 5 bases at J, leaving 7 bases unmatched. Germline loops: CDR1 LGHDT, CDR2 YNNKEL (reference sequence). CDR3 nucleotide sequence: TGTGCCAGCAAAATATCAGGGGGAACTGAAGCTTTCTTT. Translation gives CASKISGGTEAFF.

The V gene is TRBV29-1, the J gene TRBJ1-2; no clear D. The CDR3 covers 12 residues. V was cut by 2 bases and J by 5 bases, with 9 bases left in between. Per the germline V gene, CDR1 is SQVTM and CDR2 is ANQGSEA. The CDR3 is CSVERAAYGYTF. CDR3 coding DNA: TGCAGCGTTGAAAGGGCGGCATATGGCTACACCTTC.

The rearrangement joins TRBV6-6 to TRBJ2-2; D may match TRBD1 or TRBD2 (5 bases each). The V and J ends lost 5 bases and 1 base respectively, with 17 bases between them. Germline-derived CDR1 and CDR2 are MNHNY and SVGAGI (reference sequence). This CDR3 is built from 17 residues. CDR3 nucleotide sequence: TGTGCCAGCAGTCCTAGCTGGGCAGGGATGAACACCGGGGAGCTGTTTTTT. Translating gives CASSPSWAGMNTGELFF.

This clone was seen a few times. The chain is built from TRBV7-7 and TRBJ2-3; 11 bases agree with TRBD2. In germline, CDR1 is SSHAT, CDR2 FNYEAQ (reference sequence). J lost 3 bases, V lost 5 bases, and 4 bases had no gene match. This CDR3 has 15 residues. CDR3 sequence: CASSPSSGGTDTQYF. The DNA for the CDR3 is TGTGCCAGCAGCCCATCTAGCGGGGGGACAGATACGCAGTATTTT.

The genes are TRBV6-2 or TRBV6-3 and TRBJ2-1; D unresolved. Trimming cost V 5 bases and J 8 bases, with 13 bases left between them. This CDR3 contains 13 residues. Germline V gives CDR1 MNHEY, CDR2 SVGEGT. The CDR3 loop is CASSRWGADEQFF. DNA of the CDR3: TGTGCCAGCAGTAGGTGGGGTGCGGATGAGCAGTTCTTC.

To note about this clone: This CDR3 is also generated by other DNA sequences in the sample. The chain joins TRBV4-1 to TRBJ1-2; the D is unclear. The CDR3 sequence is 12 residues long. In germline, CDR1 is MGHRA, CDR2 YSYEKL. Trimming took off 0 bases at V and 4 bases at J, with 3 bases between the two ends. The DNA for the CDR3 is TGCGCCAGCAGCCAAGATAGCTATGGCTACACCTTC. Residues: CASSQDSYGYTF.

The chain combines TRBV5-1 with TRBJ2-2, with 8 bases that match TRBD1. The CDR3 runs 16 residues. Trimming cost V 2 bases and J 4 bases; bases outside gene matches: 7. Germline-derived CDR1 and CDR2 are SGHRS and YFSETQ. CDR3 in amino acids: CASSFDRGQPTGELFF. CDR3 coding DNA: TGCGCCAGCAGCTTCGACAGGGGTCAACCCACCGGGGAGCTGTTTTTT.

This clone is labeled as medium-sized. The J gene is TRBJ2-1, the V gene TRBV28, with D possibly TRBD1 on 6 matching bases. The CDR3 sequence is 15 residues long. Trimming removed 6 bases from V and 3 bases from J, with 15 bases in between. CDR1 and CDR2 from the germline V gene are MDHEN and SYDVKM. The chain's CDR3 is CASSNGRGNYNEQFF. CDR3 in DNA: TGTGCCAGCAGCAACGGCAGGGGCAACTACAATGAGCAGTTCTTC. The complete variable domain, with remaining parts taken from reference TRBV28 and TRBJ2-1, reads DVKVTQSSRYLVKRTGEKVFLECVQDMDHENMFWYRQDPGLGLRLIYFSYDVKMKEKGDIPEGYSVSREKKERFSLILESASTNQTSMYLCASSNGRGNYNEQFFGPGTRLTVL.

The CDR3 loop is CASSPALSGGANNSPLHF. In nucleotides, the CDR3 is TGTGCCAGCAGCCCGGCTTTGTCGGGGGGCGCCAATAATTCACCCCTCCACTTT. V usage is TRBV9 and J usage is TRBJ1-6, with a possible D match to TRBD1 (6 bases). Germline CDR1 and CDR2: SGDLS and YYNGEE. Between the trimmed V and J ends, which lost 4 bases and 5 bases, there was a span of 22 bases. CDR3 length: 18 residues.

The V gene is TRBV5-1, the J gene TRBJ2-5; perhaps TRBD2 as D (6 bases). CDR1 is SGHRS and CDR2 is YFSETQ in the germline V gene. Between the trimmed V and J ends, which lost 5 bases and 5 bases, there was a span of 13 bases. The CDR3 spans 13 residues. CDR3 nucleotides: TGCGCCAGCAGGGCGGGATCCCAGGAGACCCAGTACTTC. Protein product: CASRAGSQETQYF.

The chain links TRBV7-9 to TRBJ1-3; no clear D. The germline gives CDR1 SEHNR, CDR2 FQNEAQ (reference sequence). This CDR3 has 13 residues. V gave up 3 bases and J gave up 0 bases, with 3 bases separating them. The CDR3 region has the DNA TGTGCCAGCAGCTTCGACTCTGGAAACACCATATATTTT. Translation: CASSFDSGNTIYF.

This clone has a single count. The chain joins TRBV18 to TRBJ1-6, with D possibly TRBD1 on 5 matching bases. Between the trimmed V and J ends, which lost 4 bases and 6 bases, there was a span of 22 bases. Germline V gene data show CDR1 as KGHSH and CDR2 as LQKENI. This CDR3 comprises 18 residues. The CDR3 sequence: CASSLQSVSSGPNSPLHF. CDR3 nucleotides: TGTGCCAGCTCACTACAATCGGTCAGCTCAGGGCCTAATTCACCCCTCCACTTT.

This chain joins TRBV7-9 and TRBJ2-3; 8 bases match TRBD2. The V gene end was trimmed by 4 bases and the J gene end by 1 base; junction bases not matched to a gene: 4. This CDR3 is built from 15 residues. From germline, CDR1 is SEHNR and CDR2 FQNEAQ (reference sequence). This CDR3 is CASSSYGGGTDTQYF. CDR3 nucleotide sequence: TGTGCCAGCAGCTCGTACGGGGGGGGCACAGATACGCAGTATTTT.

This sequence joins TRBV5-6 and TRBJ1-1; 7 bases match TRBD1. Germline trimming cut 7 bases from V and 3 bases from J; bases unmatched to any gene: 12. This CDR3 comprises 15 residues. Per germline, CDR1 SGHDT and CDR2 YYEEEE. In nucleotides, the CDR3 is TGTGCCAGCTGCCAAGGGGGCTTAACTCACACTGAAGCTTTCTTT. Translating it yields CASCQGGLTHTEAFF.

This clone was detected only a few times. The chain uses TRBV6-2 or TRBV6-3 and TRBJ2-5; no clear D. The ends were cut back, 6 bases at V and 4 bases at J, with 12 bases in the middle. This CDR3 is built from 13 residues. Per the germline V gene, CDR1 is MNHEY and CDR2 is SVGEGT. As DNA, the CDR3 is TGTGCCAGCAGCCGGACCTATACAGAGACCCAGTACTTC. It is translated as CASSRTYTETQYF.

The chain employs TRBV9 and TRBJ1-1; 9 bases are a match to TRBD1. Germline CDR1 SGDLS, CDR2 YYNGEE. The CDR3 consists of 14 residues. Trimming removed 0 bases from V and 4 bases from J; junction bases left unmatched: 1. The CDR3 protein is CASSVGDRATEAFF. CDR3 DNA sequence: TGTGCCAGCAGCGTAGGGGACAGGGCCACTGAAGCTTTCTTT.

The chain has TRBV10-3 and TRBJ2-1; 7 bases are shared with TRBD2. CDR3 length: 13 residues. Trimming at V came to 7 bases and at J to 5 bases, leaving 5 bases not matched to a gene. CDR1 is ENHRY and CDR2 is SYGVKD in the germline V gene. DNA for the CDR3: TGTGCCATCAAAGCGGGGCCAGACAATGAGCAGTTCTTC. It encodes CAIKAGPDNEQFF.

This chain joins TRBV30 and TRBJ2-7; D is tentatively TRBD1 or TRBD2 (5 bases each). Trimming pared 7 bases from V and 2 bases from J, leaving 18 bases between. CDR1 is GTSNPN, CDR2 SVGIG, per germline (reference sequence). The CDR3 runs 14 residues. CDR3 sequence reads: CASTAAGTAYEQYF. The CDR3 nucleotides are TGTGCCTCCACTGCGGCCGGGACGGCCTACGAGCAGTACTTC.

This chain links TRBV10-1 with TRBJ1-6, with D possibly matching TRBD1 (6 bases). V lost 2 bases, J lost 0 bases, and 17 bases lay in between. This CDR3 spans 19 amino acids. Germline CDR1 is WNHNN and CDR2 is SYGVQD (reference sequence). CDR3 sequence (DNA): TGCGCCAGCAGTGAGATAGGAAGGACAGCAGGCTCCTATAATTCACCCCTCCACTTT. Translation gives CASSEIGRTAGSYNSPLHF.

V gene TRBV11-2 combines with J gene TRBJ1-1, with 7 nucleotides matching TRBD1. V shed 5 bases and J 4 bases; nucleotides not matched to a gene: 7. CDR3 size: 14 residues. CDR1 and CDR2 from the germline V gene are SGHAT and FQNNGV. CDR3 bases: TGTGCCAGCAGCGCGACAGGGCCGGGCACTGAAGCTTTCTTT. This sequence encodes CASSATGPGTEAFF.

V and J are TRBV5-1 and TRBJ2-3, with 8 bases lining up with TRBD2. J lost 2 bases, V lost 3 bases, and 2 bases had no gene match. Germline V lookup: CDR1 SGHRS, CDR2 YFSETQ. The CDR3 has 14 amino acids. CDR3 sequence (DNA): TGCGCCAGCAGCTCCGGGGGGGCCACAGATACGCAGTATTTT. Amino acid sequence: CASSSGGATDTQYF.

This chain connects TRBV20-1 to TRBJ1-5; D unclear. V was pared by 3 bases and J by 9 bases, with 18 bases between. CDR1 is DFQATT, CDR2 SNEGSKA, per germline (reference sequence). The length of the CDR3 is 14 residues. This CDR3 reads CSASRSNQNAPQHF. The CDR3 DNA is TGCAGTGCTAGTAGGTCCAACCAAAACGCGCCCCAGCATTTT.

This chain links TRBV28 with TRBJ1-1; TRBD1 matches 10 bases. CDR1 MDHEN and CDR2 SYDVKM come from the germline V gene. The V gene end was trimmed by 10 bases and the J gene end by 1 base; junction bases not matched to a gene: 6. The CDR3 runs to 14 residues. This chain's CDR3 is CATTGDRGNTEAFF. CDR3 coding DNA: TGTGCCACCACCGGGGACAGGGGGAACACTGAAGCTTTCTTT.

The J gene is TRBJ1-1, the V gene TRBV28, with a tentative D call TRBD1 (6 bases). This CDR3 has 12 amino acids. Trimming took off 8 bases at V and 6 bases at J, with 13 bases between the two ends. In germline, CDR1 is MDHEN, CDR2 SYDVKM. CDR3 amino acids: CASGTRGSEAFF. In DNA form, the CDR3 reads TGTGCCAGCGGAACAAGGGGGTCTGAAGCTTTCTTT.

This chain connects TRBV5-8 to TRBJ2-7; the D is unclear. Trimming removed 4 bases from V and 3 bases from J, with 20 bases in between. The germline V gene has CDR1 SGHTS and CDR2 YDEGEE. The CDR3 consists of 16 residues. CDR3 protein: CASSTPTDQLNYEQYF. The CDR3 DNA is TGTGCCAGCAGCACCCCCACCGACCAACTAAACTACGAGCAGTACTTC.

This clone has a single count. The V gene is TRBV28, the J gene TRBJ2-2, with D tentatively TRBD1 (6 bases). The germline gives CDR1 MDHEN, CDR2 SYDVKM. The CDR3 runs 16 residues. V was shortened by 6 bases and J by 0 bases, with 14 bases between the two germline ends. CDR3 loop: CASRRRTEANTGELFF. CDR3 nucleotide sequence: TGTGCCAGCAGAAGAAGGACAGAGGCGAACACCGGGGAGCTGTTTTTT.